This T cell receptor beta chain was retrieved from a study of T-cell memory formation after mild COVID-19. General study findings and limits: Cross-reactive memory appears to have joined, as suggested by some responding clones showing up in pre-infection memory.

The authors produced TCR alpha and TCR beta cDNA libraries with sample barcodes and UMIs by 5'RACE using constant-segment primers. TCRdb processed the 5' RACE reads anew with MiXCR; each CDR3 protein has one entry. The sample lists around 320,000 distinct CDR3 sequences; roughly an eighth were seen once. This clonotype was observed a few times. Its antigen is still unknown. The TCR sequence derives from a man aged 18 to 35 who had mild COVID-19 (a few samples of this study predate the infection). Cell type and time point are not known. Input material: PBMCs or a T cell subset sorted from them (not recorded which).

The CDR3 loop is CATKAGDSYNEQFF. The CDR3 DNA sequence: TGTGCCACTAAAGCGGGGGATTCCTACAATGAGCAGTTCTTC. The chain has TRBV10-3 and TRBJ2-1, with 8 bases identical to TRBD2. In germline, CDR1 is ENHRY, CDR2 SYGVKD. This CDR3 has 14 residues. V lost 10 bases, J lost 1 base, and 6 bases stayed unmatched.